This T cell receptor beta chain was retrieved from a study of shared T cell receptors in the human thymus. This CDR3 has 15 residues. Germline CDR1 is SGHRS and CDR2 is YFSETQ. V lost 2 bases and J lost 4, with 15 bases in between. Clones were sequenced by immunoSEQ multiplex PCR, and TCRdb holds only the in-frame ones, with some missing. Of about 540,000 clones listed, around 82% were seen once; the top ten hold more than 0.01%. These data are also associated with another study on human thymus T cells. That work contributes: Thymic samples were excised during corrective heart operations. Unrelated people showed highly overlapping thymic repertoires, related research reported.

Sequenced sample: thymocytes. This receptor was taken from a boy in the first two years of life with a congenital heart defect. V usage is TRBV5-1 and J usage is TRBJ1-2, with a weak D call TRBD1 (6 bases). CDR3 coding DNA: TGCGCCAGCAGCTTACATACGGGGGGCCCCTATGGCTACACCTTC. As protein: CASSLHTGGPYGYTF.